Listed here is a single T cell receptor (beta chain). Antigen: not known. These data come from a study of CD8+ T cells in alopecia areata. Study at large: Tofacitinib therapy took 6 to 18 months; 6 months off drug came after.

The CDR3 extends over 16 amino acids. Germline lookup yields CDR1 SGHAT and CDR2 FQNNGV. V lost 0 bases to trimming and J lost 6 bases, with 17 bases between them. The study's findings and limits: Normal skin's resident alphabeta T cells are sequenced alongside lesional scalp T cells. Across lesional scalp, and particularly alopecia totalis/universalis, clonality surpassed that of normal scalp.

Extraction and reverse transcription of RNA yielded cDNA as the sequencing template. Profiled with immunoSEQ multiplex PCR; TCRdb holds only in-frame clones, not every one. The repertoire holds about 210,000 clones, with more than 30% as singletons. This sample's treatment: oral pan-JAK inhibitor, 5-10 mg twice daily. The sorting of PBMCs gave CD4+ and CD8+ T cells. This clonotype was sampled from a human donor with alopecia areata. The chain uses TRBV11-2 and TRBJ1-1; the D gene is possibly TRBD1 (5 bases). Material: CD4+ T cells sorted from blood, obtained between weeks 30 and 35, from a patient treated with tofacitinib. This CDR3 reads CASSLERGRGPPEAFF. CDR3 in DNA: TGTGCCAGCAGCTTAGAACGCGGTAGGGGACCGCCTGAAGCTTTCTTT.